One sample yielded the 14 T cell receptor beta chains listed below, sequenced in a study of Graves' ophthalmopathy and Graves' hyperthyroidism. RNA transcripts served as template for amplifying TCR beta CDR3 sequences. First-round RT-PCR relied on HTBI primers, and a second-round multiplex PCR came next. TCRdb recomputed calls from the multiplex PCR reads with MiXCR, one row per CDR3 protein. Among hundreds of thousands of distinct CDR3 sequences listed, roughly 40% were seen once. The specimen sequenced was peripheral blood. Every receptor here comes from an adult man with Graves' ophthalmopathy.

V and J are TRBV12-3 or TRBV12-4 and TRBJ2-5, with TRBD2 as a possible D gene (7 bases). This CDR3 has 16 residues. Trimming shortened V by 6 bases and J by 5 bases, and 22 bases separated the two germline ends. The CDR3 protein is CASRIIGGGPAETQYF. The CDR3 region has the DNA TGTGCCAGCAGAATAATAGGGGGGGGGCCGGCTGAGACCCAGTACTTC.

This chain joins TRBV7-9 and TRBJ2-2; D is unclear. Trimming took off 4 bases at V and 0 bases at J, with 6 bases between the two ends. The CDR3 loop spans 14 amino acids. In germline, CDR1 is SEHNR, CDR2 FQNEAQ (reference sequence). The CDR3 DNA follows: TGTGCCAGCAGCTCTCCAGCGAACACCGGGGAGCTGTTTTTT. Translation gives CASSSPANTGELFF.

The chain employs TRBV20-1 and TRBJ2-6, with TRBD2 matching 14 bases. The V gene's germline CDR1 is DFQATT and CDR2 SNEGSKA (reference sequence). J was trimmed by 4 bases and V by 5 bases; bases with no gene match: 7. There are 17 residues in the CDR3. DNA of the CDR3: TGCAGTGCTCGCGGACTAGCGGGAGGTACCGGGGCCAACGTCCTGACTTTC. Protein: CSARGLAGGTGANVLTF.

The genes are TRBV10-3 and TRBJ2-3; TRBD1 matches at 8 bases. Losses at the gene ends were 2 bases for V and 4 bases for J; bases not matched to a gene: 2. Looked up from germline, CDR1 is ENHRY and CDR2 is SYGVKD. The CDR3 is made up of 14 amino acids. In DNA, the CDR3 is TGTGCCATCAGTGAGGGACAGGGAGCAGATACGCAGTATTTT. It specifies CAISEGQGADTQYF.

This clonotype came up a few times. The chain has TRBV10-2 and TRBJ2-7, with 10 nucleotides matching TRBD1. CDR1 WSHSY and CDR2 SAAADI come from the germline V gene. The CDR3 runs 16 residues. Germline trimming cut 7 bases from V and 1 base from J; bases unmatched to any gene: 10. CDR3 sequence (DNA): TGCGCCAGCACCCCAGCGACAGGGGGCGCTTCCTACGAGCAGTACTTC. Translation gives CASTPATGGASYEQYF.

The J gene is TRBJ1-5, the V gene TRBV7-3; unclear D gene. Per the germline V gene, CDR1 is SGHTA and CDR2 is FQGTGA. The CDR3 totals 14 residues. Trimming left V 6 bases short and J 3 bases short, with 12 bases between. The CDR3 bases are TGTGCCAGCAGTTTATTTAGGAACAATCAGCCCCAGCATTTT. Its translation is CASSLFRNNQPQHF.

Regarding this clonotype: One base away lies a much larger clone, so this may be a sequencing read error. Because the CDR3 is missing its conserved closing phenylalanine or tryptophan, this is likely a read error. V is TRBV9 and J is TRBJ2-5, with 9 nucleotides matching TRBD1. Germline-derived CDR1 and CDR2 are SGDLS and YYNGEE. V lost 0 bases, J lost 5 bases, and 5 bases stayed unmatched. This CDR3 spans 15 amino acids. For the CDR3, the DNA is TGTGCCAGCAGCGTAGACGGGACAGGGCATGAGACCCAGTACGTC. It translates to CASSVDGTGHETQYV.

This clonotype was seen many times. This rearrangement joins TRBV24-1 to TRBJ1-2; D possibly corresponds to TRBD1 (6 bases). Germline-derived CDR1 and CDR2 are KGHDR and SFDVKD. The ends were cut back, 9 bases at V and 7 bases at J, with 14 bases in the middle. The CDR3 spans 12 residues. The CDR3 coding sequence is TGTGCCACCGCAGGGGTCGAGGCTGGCTACACCTTC. It specifies CATAGVEAGYTF.

This chain joins TRBV24-1 and TRBJ1-5, with D possibly matching TRBD1 (5 bases). Germline values: CDR1 KGHDR, CDR2 SFDVKD. The germline V and J ends were trimmed by 4 bases and 2 bases, with 14 bases remaining between them. The CDR3 covers 16 residues. The CDR3 nucleotides read TGTGCCACCAGTGACCCAGGGTTGAGGGGCAATCAGCCCCAGCATTTT. This gives the protein CATSDPGLRGNQPQHF.

This clonotype has at least ten counts. The chain employs TRBV14 and TRBJ2-5, with TRBD2 matching 9 bases. Germline lookup yields CDR1 SGHDN and CDR2 FVKESK. This CDR3 is built from 16 residues. Germline trimming cut 1 base from V and 5 bases from J; bases unmatched to any gene: 8. In nucleotides, the CDR3 is TGTGCCAGCAGCCAAGCGACTAGCGGCGTAGGGGAGACCCAGTACTTC. The encoded protein is CASSQATSGVGETQYF. Full variable domain (rest looked up from reference TRBV14 and TRBJ2-5): EAGVTQFPSHSVIEKGQTVTLRCDPISGHDNLYWYRRVMGKEIKFLLHFVKESKQDESGMPNNRFLAERTGGTYSTLKVQPAELEDSGVYFCASSQATSGVGETQYFGPGTRLLVL.

A note on this clonotype: Germline is not matched at one junction end, which may reflect a read error. The chain couples TRBV7-8 to TRBJ2-7; 8 bases match TRBD1. Per germline, CDR1 SGHVS and CDR2 FQNEAQ. The CDR3 contains 15 residues. CDR3 nucleotides: TGCGCCAGCAGCCAAGTACAGGGGGTTCCCTACGAGCAGTACTTC. This translates into CASSQVQGVPYEQYF.

This clonotype has ten or more counts. The chain recombines TRBV11-2 with TRBJ1-1, with D uncertain. The CDR3 length is 15 residues. V lost 5 bases, J lost 3 bases, and 16 bases lay in between. CDR1 is SGHAT and CDR2 is FQNNGV in the germline V gene. This CDR3 reads CASSLRPWEDTEAFF. The DNA of the CDR3 is TGTGCCAGCAGCCTCCGACCGTGGGAGGACACTGAAGCTTTCTTT.

In regard to this clonotype: Being one base from a much bigger clone, this may be a read error. V usage is TRBV9 and J usage is TRBJ1-2; TRBD1 agrees at 7 bases. This CDR3 comprises 14 residues. With 6 bases clipped from V and 7 bases from J, the junction kept 12 bases outside the gene matches. Looked up from germline, CDR1 is SGDLS and CDR2 is YYNGEE. The CDR3 is CASTDRALSGGYTF. The CDR3 nucleotides are TGTGCCAGCACCGACAGGGCTCTTTCAGGTGGCTACACCTTC.

The chain couples TRBV19 to TRBJ2-6; no definite D call. Trimming shortened V by 3 bases and J by 16 bases, and 4 bases separated the two germline ends. Germline CDR1 is LNHDA and CDR2 is SQIVND (reference sequence). The CDR3 is 9 residues long. The CDR3 nucleotides read TGTGCCAGTAGTATGGTTCTGACTTTC. It yields the protein CASSMVLTF.